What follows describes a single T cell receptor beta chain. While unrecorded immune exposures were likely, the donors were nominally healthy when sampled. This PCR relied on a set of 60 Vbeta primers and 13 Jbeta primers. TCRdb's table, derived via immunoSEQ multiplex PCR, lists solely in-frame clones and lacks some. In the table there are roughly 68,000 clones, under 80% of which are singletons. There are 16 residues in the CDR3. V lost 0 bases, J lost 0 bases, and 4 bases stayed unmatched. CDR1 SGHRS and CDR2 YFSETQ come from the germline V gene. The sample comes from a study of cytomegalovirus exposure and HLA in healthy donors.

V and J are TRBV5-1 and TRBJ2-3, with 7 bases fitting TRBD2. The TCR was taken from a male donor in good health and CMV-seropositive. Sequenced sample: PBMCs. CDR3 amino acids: CASSLASGFSTDTQYF. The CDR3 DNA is TGCGCCAGCAGCTTGGCTAGCGGTTTTAGCACAGATACGCAGTATTTT.